One sample yielded the 28 T cell receptor beta chains listed below, sequenced in a study of T cell responses to AZD1222 COVID-19 vaccine. Assay: immunoSEQ multiplex PCR; the TCRdb copy retains only in-frame clones and omits some. The repertoire holds more than 150,000 clones, with roughly 88% as singletons. The source material was peripheral blood, sampled on day 0 of AZD1222 vaccination. These receptors came from an adult in good health.

V usage is TRBV9 and J usage is TRBJ1-2; TRBD1 is a possible D gene (5 bases). V was cut by 0 bases and J by 8 bases, with 8 bases left in between. CDR1 is SGDLS and CDR2 is YYNGEE in the germline V gene. The length of the CDR3 is 12 residues. The CDR3 loop is CASSVVGQGYTF. Written as DNA, the CDR3 is TGTGCCAGCAGCGTAGTGGGGCAGGGCTACACCTTC.

This clone showed up just once. The chain is built from TRBV27 and TRBJ2-7; TRBD1 might be the D (6 bases). The germline gives CDR1 MNHEY, CDR2 SMNVEV (reference sequence). Trimming removed 6 bases from V and 6 bases from J, with 18 bases in between. CDR3 length equals 14 residues. CDR3 nucleotides: TGTGCCAGCAGCTTTACAGGGATTGCGGGCGAGCAGTACTTC. It yields the protein CASSFTGIAGEQYF.

This clone came up once. The chain is built from TRBV6-5 and TRBJ2-5; D unresolved. V was pared by 7 bases and J by 4 bases, with 10 bases between. The germline gives CDR1 MNHEY, CDR2 SVGAGI. The CDR3 contains 12 residues. The CDR3 region has the DNA TGTGCCAGCATAGGAGTTCCAGAGACCCAGTACTTC. Translating it yields CASIGVPETQYF.

This chain connects TRBV6-6 to TRBJ2-7; D may be TRBD2 (7 bases). Germline V gives CDR1 MNHNY, CDR2 SVGAGI (reference sequence). This CDR3 is 15 amino acids long. The V and J ends lost 6 bases and 2 bases respectively, with 17 bases between them. CDR3 bases: TGTGCCAGCAGGCCTCAAACGGGGGGCGCCTACGAGCAGTACTTC. Translating gives CASRPQTGGAYEQYF.

A word on this clone: Because the CDR3 is missing its conserved closing phenylalanine or tryptophan, this is likely a read error. The DNA is omitted, as the CDR3 cannot be located on it reliably, and the CDR3 follows TCRdb's listing. V is TRBV23-1 and J is TRBJ1-6; TRBD1, as called in the table, went unchecked against the DNA. TRBV23-1 is identified as an open reading frame with a role that is uncertain. The CDR3 is made up of 11 amino acids, end residues included. The CDR3 loop is CASSQRTPRPK.

The V call is TRBV5-6, the J call TRBJ1-3, with D possibly matching TRBD1 (6 bases). Germline CDR1 reads SGHDT; CDR2 reads YYEEEE. CDR3 length equals 15 residues. V lost 1 base to trimming and J lost 0 bases, with 8 bases between them. The CDR3 sequence: CASSLQGNSGNTIYF. The CDR3, as DNA: TGTGCCAGCAGCTTGCAGGGGAACTCTGGAAACACCATATATTTT. Looking up the rest from reference TRBV5-6 and TRBJ1-3 gives the full variable domain: DAGVTQSPTHLIKTRGQQVTLRCSPKSGHDTVSWYQQALGQGPQFIFQYYEEEERQRGNFPDRFSGHQFPNYSSELNVNALLLGDSALYLCASSLQGNSGNTIYFGEGSWLTVV.

The chain recombines TRBV6-4 with TRBJ2-3; D perhaps matches TRBD1 (6 bases). CDR3 length: 14 amino acids. Looked up from germline, CDR1 is MRHNA and CDR2 is SNTAGT. The ends were cut back, 4 bases at V and 4 bases at J, with 12 bases in the middle. The CDR3 bases are TGTGCCAGCAGTGTACAGGGCGGGTCAGATACGCAGTATTTT. Its protein product is CASSVQGGSDTQYF.

J is TRBJ2-2 and V is TRBV28, with D possibly TRBD2 on 6 matching bases. The CDR3 extends over 16 amino acids. V lost 6 bases to trimming and J lost 3 bases, with 17 bases between them. Germline V CDR1 and CDR2: MDHEN, SYDVKM. In DNA, the CDR3 is TGTGCCAGCAGACTTCTGGGACTCCGGGACACCGGGGAGCTGTTTTTT. Protein sequence: CASRLLGLRDTGELFF.

The CDR3 loop reads CASSLRLAGLDTQYF. CDR3 coding DNA: TGTGCCAGCAGCTTACGACTAGCGGGATTAGATACGCAGTATTTT. The genes are TRBV7-8 and TRBJ2-3, with 11 bases fitting TRBD2. The V gene's germline CDR1 is SGHVS and CDR2 FQNEAQ. The CDR3 is 15 residues long. The V gene end was trimmed by 2 bases and the J gene end by 5 bases; junction bases not matched to a gene: 3.

This clone was found once. The genes are TRBV6-5 and TRBJ2-3, with unresolved D. Trimming took off 0 bases at V and 5 bases at J, with 15 bases between the two ends. CDR1 and CDR2 (germline): MNHEY, SVGAGI. The CDR3 has 16 amino acids. In DNA, the CDR3 is TGTGCCAGCAGTTACTCGTCGGCTTTCGGAGAAGATACGCAGTATTTT. This translates into CASSYSSAFGEDTQYF.

This chain joins TRBV4-3 and TRBJ1-2, with TRBD1 matching over 11 bases. J gave up 4 bases and V 2 bases, and 9 bases lay outside the gene matches. This CDR3 has 17 amino acids. Germline assignment: CDR1 LGHNA and CDR2 YSLEER. The DNA for the CDR3 is TGCGCCAGCAGCCAACGAATGGGACAGGGGGTTCTCTATGGCTACACCTTC. Encoded protein: CASSQRMGQGVLYGYTF.

This chain joins TRBV7-9 and TRBJ2-1; a weak D match, TRBD2 (6 bases). The CDR3 consists of 15 residues. CDR1 and CDR2 from the germline V gene are SEHNR and FQNEAQ (reference sequence). Trimming left V 4 bases short and J 2 bases short, with 12 bases between. The CDR3 sequence: CASSSRLGPYNEQFF. The CDR3 region has the DNA TGTGCCAGCAGCTCAAGACTAGGTCCCTACAATGAGCAGTTCTTC.

The V gene is TRBV15, the J gene TRBJ2-1, with D unclear. CDR3 length: 19 residues. Deletions cut 0 bases from V and 6 bases from J, with 24 bases between. CDR1 LNHNV and CDR2 YYDKDF come from the germline V gene (reference sequence). CDR3 loop: CATSREGSGRAGKSNEQFF. The CDR3 bases are TGTGCCACCAGCAGAGAGGGCTCAGGTAGGGCCGGAAAGAGCAATGAGCAGTTCTTC.

The rearrangement links TRBV5-4 to TRBJ2-3; 10 bases line up with TRBD2. The ends lost 0 bases at V and 6 bases at J; junction bases unmatched: 7. The CDR3 runs 16 residues. Germline CDR1 and CDR2: SGHNT and YYREEE (reference sequence). The CDR3 DNA reads TGTGCCAGCAGCTTGGGGCCTAGCGGGAGAACGGATACGCAGTATTTT. It is translated as CASSLGPSGRTDTQYF.

The gene calls are TRBV14 and TRBJ2-2; TRBD2 matches at 7 bases. The CDR3 spans 16 residues. Germline CDR1 reads SGHDN; CDR2 reads FVKESK. Trimming took 4 bases from V and 2 from J; bases not matched to a gene: 7. The CDR3 nucleotides read TGTGCCAGCAGCCCCCCCGGGACTATTAACACCGGGGAGCTGTTTTTT. As protein: CASSPPGTINTGELFF. Drawing the rest from reference TRBV14 and TRBJ2-2, the complete variable domain is EAGVTQFPSHSVIEKGQTVTLRCDPISGHDNLYWYRRVMGKEIKFLLHFVKESKQDESGMPNNRFLAERTGGTYSTLKVQPAELEDSGVYFCASSPPGTINTGELFFGEGSRLTVL.

This sequence joins TRBV30 and TRBJ1-2; D perhaps matches TRBD1 (5 bases). The CDR3 has 17 residues. The ends were cut back, 0 bases at V and 0 bases at J, with 17 bases in the middle. Germline assignment: CDR1 GTSNPN and CDR2 SVGIG (reference sequence). The CDR3 DNA reads as TGTGCCTGGAGTGTACGGAGAAGGGGAGAAGCTAACTATGGCTACACCTTC. Amino acids: CAWSVRRRGEANYGYTF.

The chain employs TRBV5-1 and TRBJ2-7, with 8 bases identical to TRBD2. The J segment lost 11 bases and the V segment lost 3 bases, leaving 7 bases of the junction unmatched. CDR1 and CDR2 from the germline V gene are SGHRS and YFSETQ. The length of the CDR3 is 12 residues. The CDR3 protein is CASSSGGAGEYF. The CDR3, as DNA: TGCGCCAGCAGCTCGGGGGGGGCCGGCGAGTACTTC.

A note on this clone: Other DNA sequences in the sample encode the same CDR3. The chain uses TRBV30 and TRBJ1-1; a possible D gene is TRBD1 (5 bases). The CDR3 runs to 13 residues. V was trimmed by 1 base and J by 1 base, leaving 7 bases between them. Germline lookup yields CDR1 GTSNPN and CDR2 SVGIG (reference sequence). The DNA of the CDR3 is TGTGCCTGGAGTGCCACAGGGAACACTGAAGCTTTCTTT. This sequence encodes CAWSATGNTEAFF. The full variable domain, with the rest looked up from reference TRBV30 and TRBJ1-1, is SQTIHQWPATLVQPVGSPLSLECTVEGTSNPNLYWYRQAAGRGLQLLFYSVGIGQISSEVPQNLSASRPQDRQFILSSKKLLLSDSGFYLCAWSATGNTEAFFGQGTRLTVV.

The chain couples TRBV11-2 to TRBJ2-2; no reliable D call. Germline values: CDR1 SGHAT, CDR2 FQNNGV. The CDR3 is made up of 15 amino acids. Trimming removed 0 bases at V and 4 bases at J, with 9 bases between. The CDR3 nucleotides are TGTGCCAGCAGCTTAGAATCTGTAGGCACCGGGGAGCTGTTTTTT. Its protein is CASSLESVGTGELFF. The full variable domain, in which reference TRBV11-2 and TRBJ2-2 provide the parts outside the CDR3, is EAGVAQSPRYKIIEKRQSVAFWCNPISGHATLYWYQQILGQGPKLLIQFQNNGVVDDSQLPKDRFSAERLKGVDSTLKIQPAKLEDSAVYLCASSLESVGTGELFFGEGSRLTVL.

The rearrangement links TRBV5-6 to TRBJ1-6; 8 positions match TRBD1. This CDR3 is built from 15 residues. With V trimmed by 0 bases and J by 5 bases, 1 base remained unmatched. The germline gives CDR1 SGHDT, CDR2 YYEEEE. The CDR3 spells CASSLVDRDNSPLHF. DNA of the CDR3: TGTGCCAGCAGCTTGGTGGACAGGGATAATTCACCCCTCCACTTT.

V gene TRBV9 combines with J gene TRBJ2-1; D gene unclear. The CDR3 contains 12 residues. Trimming pared 0 bases from V and 7 bases from J, leaving 5 bases between. Germline values: CDR1 SGDLS, CDR2 YYNGEE. The CDR3 loop is CASSVGKNEQFF. The CDR3 DNA reads as TGTGCCAGCAGCGTAGGCAAGAATGAGCAGTTCTTC.

The chain has TRBV5-1 and TRBJ2-1; no clear D gene. Trimming stripped 4 bases from V and 0 bases from J, with 8 bases between. Germline V CDR1 and CDR2: SGHRS, YFSETQ. This CDR3 region has 14 residues. The CDR3 reads CASSLPGSYNEQFF. Here the CDR3 DNA reads TGCGCCAGCAGCCTCCCGGGCTCCTACAATGAGCAGTTCTTC.

The J gene is TRBJ2-6, the V gene TRBV19; either TRBD1 or TRBD2 may supply D (5 bases each). The CDR3 covers 14 residues. Germline CDR1 is LNHDA and CDR2 is SQIVND (reference sequence). The V end lost 7 bases, the J end lost 3 bases, and 10 bases lay between the germline ends. This chain's CDR3 is CASKARGGANVLTF. The CDR3 coding sequence is TGTGCCAGTAAGGCGAGGGGTGGGGCCAACGTCCTGACTTTC.

The gene calls are TRBV18 and TRBJ1-3; D gene uncertain. Trimming cost V 7 bases and J 0 bases, with 7 bases left between them. Germline CDR1 and CDR2: KGHSH and LQKENI. CDR3 length equals 13 residues. The CDR3 region has the DNA TGTGCCAGCTTATTAACCTCTGGAAACACCATATATTTT. Translation gives CASLLTSGNTIYF.

Comments on this clone: In the same sample, other DNA sequences code for this CDR3. This chain links TRBV18 with TRBJ1-1; D is ambiguous. V was clipped by 3 bases and J by 5 bases, with 7 bases between them. In germline, CDR1 is KGHSH, CDR2 LQKENI. The CDR3 is made up of 12 amino acids. Here the CDR3 DNA reads TGTGCCAGCTCACCGACGGGGACTGAAGCTTTCTTT. Its protein product is CASSPTGTEAFF.

This clone showed up just once. The J gene is TRBJ2-7, the V gene TRBV12-3 or TRBV12-4; D remains unclear. CDR3 length equals 11 residues. V lost 5 bases and J lost 2, with 4 bases in between. The CDR3 is CASSGTYEQYF. CDR3 nucleotide sequence: TGTGCCAGCAGTGGGACCTACGAGCAGTACTTC.

This clone occurred once. This chain connects TRBV5-8 to TRBJ1-5; no reliable D call. Germline CDR1 reads SGHTS; CDR2 reads YDEGEE. This CDR3 has 15 residues. V was trimmed by 4 bases and J by 0 bases, leaving 11 bases between them. CDR3 nucleotides: TGTGCCAGCAGCGACGAGCTATATAGCAATCAGCCCCAGCATTTT. The encoded protein is CASSDELYSNQPQHF.

V is TRBV15 and J is TRBJ2-2, with 7 bases fitting TRBD2. Germline CDR1 and CDR2: LNHNV and YYDKDF (reference sequence). V lost 0 bases to trimming and J lost 5 bases; unmatched junction nucleotides: 9. This CDR3 spans 17 amino acids. CDR3 sequence reads: CATSRDASGVETGELFF. The CDR3 DNA follows: TGTGCCACCAGCAGAGATGCGAGCGGGGTTGAAACCGGGGAGCTGTTTTTT.